The entry below describes one T cell receptor beta chain. Its antigen is still unknown. Germline CDR1 and CDR2: SEHNR and FQNEAQ (reference sequence). CDR3 length: 16 amino acids. V trimming: 4 bases; J trimming: 4 bases; junction bases outside the gene matches: 10. All donors came from Russia, were Caucasian and healthy, and spanned ages about 6 to 100. The total RNA that was extracted per sample amounted to at least 5.5 micrograms. These data originate in a study of blood T cells in healthy people across ages. Combining a sample-barcoded 5' primer with a J-beta primer mix, a second PCR ran for roughly 7 to 11 cycles. Every cDNA molecule carried a tag from a template-switch adaptor bearing 12 random nucleotides. Each CDR3 protein is one row after TCRdb ran MiXCR on the 5' RACE reads. The table has about 670,000 distinct CDR3 sequences, 40% to 45% seen once. The study, taken as a whole, reports: The study found more naive CD4+ cells and higher diversity in long-lived than aged donors.

The clonotype originates from a man older than 75 in good health. What was sequenced was blood. This rearrangement joins TRBV7-9 to TRBJ1-5, with TRBD1 identical over 7 bases. The CDR3 coding sequence is TGTGCCAGCAGCTCCACGGGACAGCAGAGGAATCAGCCCCAGCATTTT. This gives the protein CASSSTGQQRNQPQHF.